Below, 16 T cell receptor beta chains from the same sample are listed, as sequenced in a study of T-cell memory formation after mild COVID-19. In TCRdb, the 5' RACE reads were re-called with MiXCR into one record per CDR3 protein. The data contain 250,000 or so distinct CDR3 sequences, 8% to 9.5% of them seen just once; the ten biggest clones take up 22%. The sequenced sample was PBMCs or a T cell subset sorted from them (not recorded which). The receptors shown here come from a man aged 18 to 35 who had mild COVID-19 (a few samples of this study predate the infection). Cell type and time point are not known.

This clonotype was counted between two and nine times. The chain links TRBV4-2 to TRBJ2-1; 8 positions agree with TRBD2. From germline, CDR1 is LGHNA and CDR2 YNFKEQ. The V gene end was trimmed by 3 bases and the J gene end by 4 bases; junction bases not matched to a gene: 8. The CDR3 is 16 residues long. CDR3 bases: TGTGCCAGCAGCCACCCTGGGCGGGGGGCTTACAATGAGCAGTTCTTC. Protein product: CASSHPGRGAYNEQFF.

The rearrangement uses TRBV12-3 or TRBV12-4 and TRBJ1-4; D unclear. V was cut by 3 bases and J by 4 bases, with 15 bases left in between. CDR3 size: 16 residues. CDR3 in DNA: TGTGCCAGCAGTTTTACAACCGGGCGGAATAATGAAAAACTGTTTTTT. Translation gives CASSFTTGRNNEKLFF.

This clonotype was observed many times. The rearrangement joins TRBV9 to TRBJ2-3; D is uncertain. The CDR3 loop spans 13 amino acids. V gave up 4 bases and J gave up 2 bases, with 8 bases separating them. Germline-derived CDR1 and CDR2 are SGDLS and YYNGEE. Written as DNA, the CDR3 is TGTGCCAGCAGCCGTAGACTCACAGATACGCAGTATTTT. The encoded protein is CASSRRLTDTQYF.

CDR3 sequence reads: CASSRGTGLSYEQYF. The CDR3 nucleotides read TGCGCCAGCAGCAGGGGGACAGGCCTGTCCTACGAGCAGTACTTC. The gene calls are TRBV5-1 and TRBJ2-7, with 8 bases that match TRBD1. This CDR3 is built from 15 residues. Germline CDR1 is SGHRS and CDR2 is YFSETQ. With 4 bases clipped from V and 1 base from J, the junction kept 7 bases outside the gene matches.

The chain carries TRBV28 and TRBJ1-1; 7 positions agree with TRBD1. V lost 5 bases, J lost 8 bases, and 5 bases stayed unmatched. The CDR3 is 12 residues long. The germline CDR1 and CDR2 sequences are MDHEN and SYDVKM. The CDR3, as DNA: TGTGCCAGCAGTCAGCCAGGGGGGGAAGCTTTCTTT. It translates to CASSQPGGEAFF.

The chain combines TRBV5-1 with TRBJ2-3, with D perhaps matching TRBD1 (6 bases). The CDR3 length is 13 residues. Germline V gene lookup returns CDR1 SGHRS and CDR2 YFSETQ. The V gene lost 3 bases and the J gene lost 4 bases, with 9 bases spanning the gap. CDR3 loop: CASSSQGADTQYF. CDR3 nucleotides: TGCGCCAGCAGCTCACAGGGAGCAGATACGCAGTATTTT. Full variable domain (rest looked up from reference TRBV5-1 and TRBJ2-3): KAGVTQTPRYLIKTRGQQVTLSCSPISGHRSVSWYQQTPGQGLQFLFEYFSETQRNKGNFPGRFSGRQFSNSRSEMNVSTLELGDSALYLCASSSQGADTQYFGPGTRLTVL.

There are many counts of this clonotype. The chain carries TRBV11-2 and TRBJ2-5; tentative D call: TRBD2 (7 bases). CDR3 length: 16 residues. Trimming left V 5 bases short and J 3 bases short, with 19 bases between. Germline lookup yields CDR1 SGHAT and CDR2 FQNNGV. CDR3 nucleotides: TGTGCCAGCAGCCTGCCGATCGGGGGGCAAAAAGAGACCCAGTACTTC. Translated: CASSLPIGGQKETQYF.

Written as DNA, the CDR3 is TGTGCCAGCAGCCCACTCGGCGGGGACTACGAGCAGTACTTC. The encoded protein is CASSPLGGDYEQYF. This chain links TRBV4-2 with TRBJ2-7; possibly TRBD2 for D (6 bases). The CDR3 covers 14 residues. Germline loops: CDR1 LGHNA, CDR2 YNFKEQ. V shed 4 bases and J shed 3 bases, with 13 bases lying between them.

In this sample, this clonotype turned up a few times. The chain carries TRBV18 and TRBJ2-2; either TRBD1 or TRBD2 may fit D (5 bases each). This CDR3 has 16 amino acids. Trimming cost V 3 bases and J 5 bases, with 16 bases left between them. CDR1 and CDR2 (germline): KGHSH, LQKENI. The CDR3, as DNA: TGTGCCAGCTCACCCGGGACCTCCGGCGGAACCGGGGAGCTGTTTTTT. Residues: CASSPGTSGGTGELFF.

This clonotype was detected ten times or more. V and J are TRBV27 and TRBJ2-7; perhaps D is TRBD1 or TRBD2 (5 bases each). V was cut by 8 bases and J by 2 bases, with 16 bases left in between. Germline CDR1 reads MNHEY; CDR2 reads SMNVEV (reference sequence). The CDR3 is 14 residues long. In nucleotides, the CDR3 is TGTGCCAGCTGGGACCGCCAAACACCCTACGAGCAGTACTTC. Translated, it gives CASWDRQTPYEQYF.

In this sample, this clonotype turned up a few times. The genes are TRBV9 and TRBJ1-2; D is unclear. Germline V lookup: CDR1 SGDLS, CDR2 YYNGEE. V was pared by 4 bases and J by 8 bases, with 12 bases between. The length of the CDR3 is 12 residues. Written as DNA, the CDR3 is TGTGCCAGCAGCCCCCGCGGAGGAGGCTACACCTTC. The encoded protein is CASSPRGGGYTF.

This sequence joins TRBV11-2 and TRBJ2-1, with 11 nucleotides matching TRBD2. Trimming removed 4 bases from V and 0 bases from J; junction bases left unmatched: 11. There are 19 residues in the CDR3. Germline-derived CDR1 and CDR2 are SGHAT and FQNNGV. The chain's CDR3 is CASSYYPLAGGLSYNEQFF. Here the CDR3 DNA reads TGTGCCAGCAGCTACTATCCTCTAGCGGGGGGCCTCTCCTACAATGAGCAGTTCTTC. Using reference TRBV11-2 and TRBJ2-1 for the parts outside the CDR3, the full variable domain is EAGVAQSPRYKIIEKRQSVAFWCNPISGHATLYWYQQILGQGPKLLIQFQNNGVVDDSQLPKDRFSAERLKGVDSTLKIQPAKLEDSAVYLCASSYYPLAGGLSYNEQFFGPGTRLTVL.

The chain joins TRBV9 to TRBJ1-1; 7 bases map to TRBD1. Looked up from germline, CDR1 is SGDLS and CDR2 is YYNGEE. There are 14 residues in the CDR3. The V and J ends lost 4 bases and 6 bases, in that order; junction bases with no gene match: 9. The chain's CDR3 is CASSKRTGGAEAFF. The CDR3 DNA sequence: TGTGCCAGCAGCAAGAGGACAGGCGGGGCTGAAGCTTTCTTT.

At least ten counts were recorded for this clonotype. V gene TRBV28 combines with J gene TRBJ2-5; TRBD2 agrees at 9 bases. There are 14 residues in the CDR3. Losses at the gene ends were 4 bases for V and 1 base for J; bases not matched to a gene: 1. Germline assignment: CDR1 MDHEN and CDR2 SYDVKM. The CDR3 is CASSSGLAQETQYF. DNA of the CDR3: TGTGCCAGCAGTTCGGGACTAGCCCAAGAGACCCAGTACTTC.

The chain recombines TRBV7-2 with TRBJ1-5; D possibly corresponds to TRBD1 (5 bases). This CDR3 region has 15 residues. Germline assignment: CDR1 SGHTA and CDR2 FQGNSA. V lost 5 bases and J 6 bases, leaving 17 bases between the germline ends. The CDR3 sequence: CASSPGAGRGQPQHF. The DNA of the CDR3 is TGTGCCAGCAGCCCCGGAGCAGGGAGGGGTCAGCCCCAGCATTTT.

This clonotype was detected a few times. The V call is TRBV10-3, the J call TRBJ1-3; 7 positions agree with TRBD1. V gave up 5 bases and J gave up 0 bases; unmatched junction bases: 7. The germline gives CDR1 ENHRY, CDR2 SYGVKD. The CDR3 has 16 amino acids. CDR3 bases: TGTGCCATCAGTTCTAACAGGGGAATCTCTGGAAACACCATATATTTT. It translates to CAISSNRGISGNTIYF.